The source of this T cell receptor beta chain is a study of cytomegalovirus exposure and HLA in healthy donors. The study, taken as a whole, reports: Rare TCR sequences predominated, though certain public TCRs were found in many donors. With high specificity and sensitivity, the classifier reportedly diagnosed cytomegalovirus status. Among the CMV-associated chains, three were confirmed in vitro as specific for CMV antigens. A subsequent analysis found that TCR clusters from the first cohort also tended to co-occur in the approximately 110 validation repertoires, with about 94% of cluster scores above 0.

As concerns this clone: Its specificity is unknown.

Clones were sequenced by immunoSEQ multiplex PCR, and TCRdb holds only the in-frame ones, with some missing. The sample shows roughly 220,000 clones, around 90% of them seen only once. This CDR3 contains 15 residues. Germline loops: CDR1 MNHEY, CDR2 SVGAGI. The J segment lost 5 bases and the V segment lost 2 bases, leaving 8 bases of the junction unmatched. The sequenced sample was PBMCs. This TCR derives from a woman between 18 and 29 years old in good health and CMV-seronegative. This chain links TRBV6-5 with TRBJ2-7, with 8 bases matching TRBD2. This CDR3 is CASSYPKREYNEQYF. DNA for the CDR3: TGTGCCAGCAGTTACCCCAAGCGGGAGTATAACGAGCAGTACTTC.